This TCR beta chain was documented in a study of monozygotic twins with cystic fibrosis. Study overall: With about 15 PCR cycles, barcoded libraries came from around 2.9 micrograms of fragmented DNA.

Findings and caveats of the study: Age, concordance and disease severity did not associate with shared CDR3 numbers. Clonality was generally low (median roughly 0.009), higher in the most severe patients. Unrelated CF individuals shared fewer identical clonotypes than monozygotic CF twins.

Sequenced by immunoSEQ multiplex PCR; TCRdb stores in-frame clones only, minus some. Here the sample spans 15,000 or so clones, 75% to 90% being singletons. Worth noting for this clone: Its antigen is not identified.

The material sequenced was blood. The origin of this receptor is a boy under 18 with cystic fibrosis.

The CDR3 bases are TGTGCCAGCACCACCGGGGGCCACACAGATACGCAGTATTTT. Translated, it gives CASTTGGHTDTQYF. This chain links TRBV6-1 with TRBJ2-3, with D perhaps TRBD1 or TRBD2 (6 bases each). Trimming took 7 bases from V and 2 from J, leaving 13 bases between them. Germline V gives CDR1 MNHNS, CDR2 SASEGT. There are 14 residues in the CDR3.